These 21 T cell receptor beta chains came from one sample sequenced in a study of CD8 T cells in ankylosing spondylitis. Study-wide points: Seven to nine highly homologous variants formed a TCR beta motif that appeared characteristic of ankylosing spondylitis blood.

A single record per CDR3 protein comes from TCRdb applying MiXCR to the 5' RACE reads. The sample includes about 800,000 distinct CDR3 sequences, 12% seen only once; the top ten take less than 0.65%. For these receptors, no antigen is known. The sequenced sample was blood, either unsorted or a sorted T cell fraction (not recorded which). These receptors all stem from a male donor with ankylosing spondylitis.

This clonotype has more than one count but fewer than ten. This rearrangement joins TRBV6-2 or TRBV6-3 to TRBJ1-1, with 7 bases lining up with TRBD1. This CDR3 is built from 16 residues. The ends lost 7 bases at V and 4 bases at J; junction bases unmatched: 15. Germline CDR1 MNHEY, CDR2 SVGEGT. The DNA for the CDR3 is TGTGCCAGCATTCCCCGACAGGGCCGGGGAAGCACTGAAGCTTTCTTT. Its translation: CASIPRQGRGSTEAFF.

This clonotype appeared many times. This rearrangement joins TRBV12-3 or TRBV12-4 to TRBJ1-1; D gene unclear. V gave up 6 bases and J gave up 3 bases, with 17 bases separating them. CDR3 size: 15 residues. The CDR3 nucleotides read TGTGCCAGCAGCCTTGGACGGATCAAGTACACTGAAGCTTTCTTT. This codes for CASSLGRIKYTEAFF.

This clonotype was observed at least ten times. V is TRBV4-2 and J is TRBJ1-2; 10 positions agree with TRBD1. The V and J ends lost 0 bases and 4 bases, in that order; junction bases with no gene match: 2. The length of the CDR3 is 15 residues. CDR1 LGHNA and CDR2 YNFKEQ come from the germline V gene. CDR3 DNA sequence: TGTGCCAGCAGCCAAGAACGGACAGGGGGCTATGGCTACACCTTC. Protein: CASSQERTGGYGYTF.

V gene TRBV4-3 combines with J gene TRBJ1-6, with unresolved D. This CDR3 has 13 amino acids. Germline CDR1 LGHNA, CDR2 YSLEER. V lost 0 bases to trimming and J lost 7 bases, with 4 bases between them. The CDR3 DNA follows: TGCGCCAGCAGCCAAGAGTCCAATTCACCCCTCCACTTT. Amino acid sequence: CASSQESNSPLHF.

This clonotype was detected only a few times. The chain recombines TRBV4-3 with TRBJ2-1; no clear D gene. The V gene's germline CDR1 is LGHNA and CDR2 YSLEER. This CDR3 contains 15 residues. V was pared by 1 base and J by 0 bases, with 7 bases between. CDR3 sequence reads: CASSQVGISYNEQFF. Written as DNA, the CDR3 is TGCGCCAGCAGCCAAGTAGGTATCTCCTACAATGAGCAGTTCTTC.

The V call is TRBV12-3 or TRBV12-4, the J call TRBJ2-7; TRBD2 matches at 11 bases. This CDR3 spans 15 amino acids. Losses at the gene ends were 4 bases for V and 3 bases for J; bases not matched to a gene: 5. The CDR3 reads CASSWNLAGGYEQYF. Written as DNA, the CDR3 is TGTGCCAGCAGTTGGAACCTAGCGGGGGGCTACGAGCAGTACTTC.

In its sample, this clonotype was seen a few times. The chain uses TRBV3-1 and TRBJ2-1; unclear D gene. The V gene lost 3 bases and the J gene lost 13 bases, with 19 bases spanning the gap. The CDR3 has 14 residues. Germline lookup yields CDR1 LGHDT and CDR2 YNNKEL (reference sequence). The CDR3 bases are TGTGCCAGCAGCCACGGCTTCACAGCCCTCTATCAGTTCTTC. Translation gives CASSHGFTALYQFF.

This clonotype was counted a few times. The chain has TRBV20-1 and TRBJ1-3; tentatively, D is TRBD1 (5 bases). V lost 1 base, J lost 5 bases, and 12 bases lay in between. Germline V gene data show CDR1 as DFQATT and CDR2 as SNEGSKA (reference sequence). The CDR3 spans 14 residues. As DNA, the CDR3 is TGCAGTGCTAGAGCCGGGACGGCAAGAAACACCATATATTTT. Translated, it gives CSARAGTARNTIYF.

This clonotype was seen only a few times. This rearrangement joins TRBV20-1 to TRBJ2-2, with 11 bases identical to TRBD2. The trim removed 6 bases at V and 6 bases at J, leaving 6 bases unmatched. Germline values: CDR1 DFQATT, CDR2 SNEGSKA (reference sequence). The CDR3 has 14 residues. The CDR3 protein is CSAFGLAGSGELFF. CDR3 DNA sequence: TGCAGTGCGTTCGGACTAGCGGGTTCCGGGGAGCTGTTTTTT.

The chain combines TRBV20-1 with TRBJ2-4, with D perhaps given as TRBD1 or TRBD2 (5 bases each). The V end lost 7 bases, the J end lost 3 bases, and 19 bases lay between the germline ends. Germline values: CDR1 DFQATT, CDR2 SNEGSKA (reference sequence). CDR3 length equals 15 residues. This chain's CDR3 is CSVRRLSRGKNIQYF. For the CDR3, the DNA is TGCAGTGTCCGCCGACTTTCGAGGGGCAAAAACATTCAGTACTTC.

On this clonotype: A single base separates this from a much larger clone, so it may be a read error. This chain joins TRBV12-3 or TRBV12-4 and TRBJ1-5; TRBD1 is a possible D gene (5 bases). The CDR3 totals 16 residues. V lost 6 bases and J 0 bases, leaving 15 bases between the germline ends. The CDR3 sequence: CASSPSWTPSNQPQHF. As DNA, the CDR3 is TGTGCCAGCAGCCCGTCCTGGACACCTAGCAATCAGCCCCAGCATTTT.

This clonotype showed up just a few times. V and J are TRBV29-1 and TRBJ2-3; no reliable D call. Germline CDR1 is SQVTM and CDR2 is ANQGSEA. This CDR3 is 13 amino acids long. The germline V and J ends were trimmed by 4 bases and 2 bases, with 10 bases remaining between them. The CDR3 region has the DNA TGCAGCGTTGGGCCCTATCCCACAGATACGCAGTATTTT. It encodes CSVGPYPTDTQYF.

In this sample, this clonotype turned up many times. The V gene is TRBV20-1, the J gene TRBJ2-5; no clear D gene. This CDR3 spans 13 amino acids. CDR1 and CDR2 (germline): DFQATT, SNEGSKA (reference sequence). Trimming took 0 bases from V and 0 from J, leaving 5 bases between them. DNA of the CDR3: TGCAGTGCTAGAGAAGGGCACCAAGAGACCCAGTACTTC. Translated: CSAREGHQETQYF.

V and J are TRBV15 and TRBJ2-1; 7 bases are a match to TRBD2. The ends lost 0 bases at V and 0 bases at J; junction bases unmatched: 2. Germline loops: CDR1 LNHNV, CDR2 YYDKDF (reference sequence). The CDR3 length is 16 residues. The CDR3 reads CATSRELAPSYNEQFF. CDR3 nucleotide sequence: TGTGCCACCAGCAGAGAACTAGCGCCCTCCTACAATGAGCAGTTCTTC.

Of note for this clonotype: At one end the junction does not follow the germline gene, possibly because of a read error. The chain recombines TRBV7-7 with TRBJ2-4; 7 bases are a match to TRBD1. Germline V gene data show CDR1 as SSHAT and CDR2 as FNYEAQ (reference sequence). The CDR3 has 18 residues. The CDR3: CASNSDRTPFEAKNIQYF. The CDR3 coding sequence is TGTGCTAGCAACTCGGACAGGACACCGTTCGAGGCCAAAAACATTCAGTACTTC.

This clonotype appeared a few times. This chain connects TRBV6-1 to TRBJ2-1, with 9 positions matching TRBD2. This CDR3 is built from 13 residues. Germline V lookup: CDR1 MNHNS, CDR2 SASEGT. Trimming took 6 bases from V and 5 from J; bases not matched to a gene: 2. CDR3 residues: CASRLAGNNEQFF. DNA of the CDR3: TGTGCCAGCAGACTAGCGGGTAACAATGAGCAGTTCTTC.

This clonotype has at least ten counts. In nucleotides, the CDR3 is TGCAGCGTTTCCGGGATGGGTGACGAGCAGTACTTC. It yields the protein CSVSGMGDEQYF. The chain is built from TRBV29-1 and TRBJ2-7; D is possibly TRBD2 (5 bases). Germline lookup yields CDR1 SQVTM and CDR2 ANQGSEA. The CDR3 runs to 12 residues. Trimming pared 5 bases from V and 5 bases from J, leaving 13 bases between.

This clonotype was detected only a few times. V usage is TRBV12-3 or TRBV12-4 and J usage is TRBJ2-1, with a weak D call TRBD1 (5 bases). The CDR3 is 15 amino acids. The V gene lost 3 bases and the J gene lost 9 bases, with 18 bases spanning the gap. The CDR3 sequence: CASSLGRGSWSEQFF. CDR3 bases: TGTGCCAGCAGTTTGGGTAGGGGAAGCTGGAGTGAGCAGTTCTTC.

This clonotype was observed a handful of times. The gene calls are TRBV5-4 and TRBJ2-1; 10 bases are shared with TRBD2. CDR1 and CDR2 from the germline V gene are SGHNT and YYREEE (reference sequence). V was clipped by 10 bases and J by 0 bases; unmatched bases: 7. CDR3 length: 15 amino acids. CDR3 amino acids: CAFLAGAGSYNEQFF. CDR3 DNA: TGTGCCTTCCTAGCGGGAGCCGGCTCCTACAATGAGCAGTTCTTC.

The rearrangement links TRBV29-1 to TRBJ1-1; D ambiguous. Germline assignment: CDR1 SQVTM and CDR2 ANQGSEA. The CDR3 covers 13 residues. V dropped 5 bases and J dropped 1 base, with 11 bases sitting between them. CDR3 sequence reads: CSVSPLWNTEAFF. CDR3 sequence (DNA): TGCAGCGTTTCCCCCCTTTGGAACACTGAAGCTTTCTTT.

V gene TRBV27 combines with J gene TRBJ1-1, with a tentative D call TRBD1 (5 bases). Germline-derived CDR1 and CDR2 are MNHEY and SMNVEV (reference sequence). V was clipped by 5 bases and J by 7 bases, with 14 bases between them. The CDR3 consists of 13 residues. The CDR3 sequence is CASSGWPGGEAFF. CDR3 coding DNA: TGTGCCAGCAGTGGTTGGCCTGGGGGTGAAGCTTTCTTT.